Following are 16 T cell receptor beta chains from one sample sequenced in a study of blood T cell repertoires in COVID-19. The table came from immunoSEQ multiplex PCR; TCRdb's copy has only in-frame clones and leaves some out. The sample carries over 90,000 clones, about 74% recorded once. The specimen was peripheral blood. Source of these receptors: a man aged 70-80 years with COVID-19, enrolled during active disease.

The chain employs TRBV20-1 and TRBJ2-3; weak D call: TRBD2 (5 bases). The V gene's germline CDR1 is DFQATT and CDR2 SNEGSKA (reference sequence). This CDR3 contains 16 residues. V dropped 3 bases and J dropped 0 bases, with 16 bases sitting between them. The CDR3 reads CSASTHQRLSTDTQYF. CDR3 nucleotides: TGCAGTGCTAGTACCCATCAGCGGCTCAGCACAGATACGCAGTATTTT.

This clone was counted at least ten times. The CDR3 DNA reads TGTGCCAGCAGTTTCGAGCCGAACACTGAAGCTTTCTTT. Amino acid sequence: CASSFEPNTEAFF. The chain recombines TRBV27 with TRBJ1-1; no clear D. Between the trimmed V and J ends, which lost 3 bases and 1 base, there was a span of 6 bases. CDR1 and CDR2 (germline): MNHEY, SMNVEV (reference sequence). CDR3 length: 13 residues.

The rearrangement links TRBV7-2 to TRBJ2-3, with 8 bases fitting TRBD2. CDR1 is SGHTA, CDR2 FQGNSA, per germline. The CDR3 has 15 amino acids. Unmatched junction bases numbered 3, after V lost 1 base and J lost 3 bases. The CDR3 sequence is CASSLDGTSTDTQYF. The CDR3 region has the DNA TGTGCCAGCAGCTTAGACGGGACTAGTACAGATACGCAGTATTTT.

The chain combines TRBV18 with TRBJ2-3; D gene ambiguous. Trimming removed 2 bases at V and 0 bases at J, with 9 bases between. Per germline, CDR1 KGHSH and CDR2 LQKENI. CDR3 length: 15 residues. This CDR3 reads CASSPVGSSTDTQYF. Here the CDR3 DNA reads TGTGCCAGCTCACCAGTGGGCAGTAGCACAGATACGCAGTATTTT.

The chain links TRBV11-2 to TRBJ2-3; a weak D match, TRBD2 (5 bases). The ends were cut back, 5 bases at V and 4 bases at J, with 10 bases in the middle. The CDR3 spans 13 residues. Per the germline V gene, CDR1 is SGHAT and CDR2 is FQNNGV. The CDR3 here is CASSPRRSDTQYF. DNA of the CDR3: TGTGCCAGCAGCCCGAGGAGGTCAGATACGCAGTATTTT.

V and J are TRBV4-1 and TRBJ2-7; perhaps TRBD1 as D (6 bases). The germline CDR1 and CDR2 sequences are MGHRA and YSYEKL. Trimming pared 0 bases from V and 2 bases from J, leaving 11 bases between. The CDR3 sequence is 15 residues long. CDR3 loop: CASSQEDYRAYEQYF. The CDR3, as DNA: TGCGCCAGCAGCCAAGAGGATTACAGGGCCTACGAGCAGTACTTC.

This clone appeared a few times. The CDR3, as DNA: TGTGCCAGCAGTCCCGGACAGGGGTTGCAAGCTTTCTTT. It encodes CASSPGQGLQAFF. The V gene is TRBV12-3 or TRBV12-4, the J gene TRBJ1-1, with 9 bases identical to TRBD1. The CDR3 covers 13 residues. The V and J ends lost 5 bases and 9 bases, in that order; junction bases with no gene match: 7.

V usage is TRBV5-1 and J usage is TRBJ2-3, with 7 bases aligning to TRBD1. The CDR3 length is 14 residues. Losses at the gene ends were 4 bases for V and 4 bases for J; bases not matched to a gene: 6. Germline CDR1 SGHRS, CDR2 YFSETQ. CDR3 residues: CASSPDRASDTQYF. The DNA of the CDR3 is TGCGCCAGCAGCCCTGACAGGGCCTCAGATACGCAGTATTTT.

The chain has TRBV3-1 (or the pseudogene TRBV3-2) and TRBJ2-2; tentative D call: TRBD2 (6 bases). The germline CDR1 and CDR2 sequences are LGHDT and YNNKEL (reference sequence). The length of the CDR3 is 15 residues. Trimming shortened V by 1 base and J by 7 bases, and 13 bases separated the two germline ends. CDR3 bases: TGTGCCAGCAGCCAAGTGCGGGGCGGGAACGGGGAGCTGTTTTTT. As protein: CASSQVRGGNGELFF.

V is TRBV6-5 and J is TRBJ2-2; the match to TRBD1 covers 8 bases. The CDR3 totals 14 residues. The J segment lost 3 bases and the V segment lost 6 bases, leaving 3 bases of the junction unmatched. Germline CDR1 and CDR2: MNHEY and SVGAGI. Here the CDR3 DNA reads TGTGCCAGCAGAGGGACAGGTTACACCGGGGAGCTGTTTTTT. Translation: CASRGTGYTGELFF.

The chain is built from TRBV6-5 and TRBJ2-5; D is possibly TRBD1 (5 bases). Trimming pared 6 bases from V and 6 bases from J, leaving 14 bases between. This CDR3 has 13 amino acids. Germline CDR1 and CDR2: MNHEY and SVGAGI. CDR3 bases: TGTGCCAGCAGCGACACAGGTGGGAAGACCCAGTACTTC. Protein: CASSDTGGKTQYF.

This chain links TRBV7-9 with TRBJ2-7, with TRBD1 matching over 9 bases. V lost 4 bases, J lost 2 bases, and 3 bases stayed unmatched. The CDR3 length is 14 residues. Per germline, CDR1 SEHNR and CDR2 FQNEAQ (reference sequence). This CDR3 is CASSWGQGAYEQYF. CDR3 sequence (DNA): TGTGCCAGCAGCTGGGGACAGGGAGCCTACGAGCAGTACTTC.

The chain joins TRBV25-1 to TRBJ1-2, with 8 bases aligning to TRBD1. V lost 8 bases, J lost 3 bases, and 11 bases stayed unmatched. Per the germline V gene, CDR1 is MGHDK and CDR2 is SYGVNS. The CDR3 has 15 residues. CDR3 region: CASGRTGFWDYGYTF. The CDR3 DNA is TGTGCCAGCGGGCGGACAGGGTTTTGGGACTATGGCTACACCTTC.

V is TRBV3-1 (or the pseudogene TRBV3-2) and J is TRBJ2-3; 14 bases match TRBD2. The CDR3 loop spans 18 amino acids. J was trimmed by 2 bases and V by 4 bases; bases with no gene match: 8. Looked up from germline, CDR1 is LGHDT and CDR2 is YNNKEL (reference sequence). The CDR3 sequence: CASSPGTSGSGFTDTQYF. The CDR3 DNA reads TGTGCCAGCAGCCCCGGGACTAGCGGGAGTGGGTTCACAGATACGCAGTATTTT.

This clone turned up a few times. V usage is TRBV3-1 (or the pseudogene TRBV3-2) and J usage is TRBJ2-2; no firm D call. This CDR3 region has 12 residues. Trimming left V 1 base short and J 8 bases short, with 5 bases between. CDR1 is LGHDT and CDR2 is YNNKEL in the germline V gene (reference sequence). Here the CDR3 reads CASSQGGGELFF. Written as DNA, the CDR3 is TGTGCCAGCAGCCAAGGCGGTGGGGAGCTGTTTTTT.

The chain carries TRBV19 and TRBJ2-3; 10 nucleotides align to TRBD1. Per the germline V gene, CDR1 is LNHDA and CDR2 is SQIVND (reference sequence). This CDR3 spans 16 amino acids. V shed 4 bases and J 5 bases; nucleotides not matched to a gene: 9. The CDR3 region has the DNA TGTGCCAGTAGTAACCCTGGGACAGGGGAAAGAGATACGCAGTATTTT. Translating it yields CASSNPGTGERDTQYF.